The TCR beta chain under discussion was sequenced for a study of technical replicates of blood from a handful of donors. Clones were read by immunoSEQ multiplex PCR, and TCRdb kept only the in-frame ones, dropping some. The sample consists of about 70,000 clones, about 96% of them appearing once. The ends were cut back, 4 bases at V and 0 bases at J, with 9 bases in the middle. Per the germline V gene, CDR1 is KGHSH and CDR2 is LQKENI. The CDR3 length is 14 residues. Sequencing used T cells isolated from PBMCs. The rearrangement links TRBV18 to TRBJ1-1, with D uncertain. The sequence was collected from a human donor in good health. This CDR3 reads CASSQPGMNTEAFF. DNA for the CDR3: TGTGCCAGCTCACAACCGGGCATGAACACTGAAGCTTTCTTT.